This T cell receptor (beta chain) was profiled in a study of blood T cell repertoires in COVID-19. Study overall: Material from acute and convalescent COVID-19 was sourced from the United States, Italy and Spain.

In the source study's methods: Estimation of nucleated cell counts relied on the amplification of reference gene primers. Measured with immunoSEQ multiplex PCR; TCRdb has only the in-frame clones, and not every one. The V and J calls and clone size come from that table; D and trimming were worked out from the DNA. Seen here are 120,000 or so clones, around 81% observed once, and the top ten hold about 11%. Trimming removed 0 bases from V and 10 bases from J, with 9 bases in between. Germline assignment: CDR1 MNHEY and CDR2 SVGAGI. This CDR3 has 13 amino acids. The sequence came from a man aged 55 to 70 with acute or convalescent COVID-19. Sequenced material: peripheral blood. The V call is TRBV6-5, the J call TRBJ1-4; possibly TRBD1 for D (5 bases). For the CDR3, the DNA is TGTGCCAGCAGTTACTCGGGGGGTCGAAAACTGTTTTTT. Residues: CASSYSGGRKLFF.